This T cell receptor (beta chain) was documented in a study of cytomegalovirus exposure and HLA in healthy donors (TCRdb year 2017). Study-level background: According to a later analysis, one platform produced both the 100 to 150 validation repertoires and the 620 or so repertoires of the first cohort. The study aimed to test whether cataloging public T cell receptors could reveal signatures of past pathogen exposure. Along with the roughly 700-subject first cohort, a separate validation cohort of over a hundred different subjects was used. The study combined high-throughput TCR immunosequencing, statistical association of individual TCRs with disease status, and machine learning to predict cytomegalovirus infection status.

The library was obtained by the immunoSEQ multiplex PCR assay. The authors' pipeline ran thus. A statistical classification framework was built to diagnose cytomegalovirus status from the catalog of TCR beta chain sequences. TCRdb stores this immuneACCESS table with in-frame sequences only. Part of the clones is absent; in the studies checked, under half of the shortfall reflects unresolved V genes, and no reason is known for the rest. V and J calls plus clone size are reproduced from that table; the DNA served to infer D and trimming. A total of around 50,000 clones appear in this sample, roughly 94% of them only once. Jointly, the top ten make up 7.8% of the sample. Sequences WNHNN (CDR1) and SYGVQD (CDR2) are obtained from the germline V gene (reference sequence). The CDR3 goes from the cysteine to the phenylalanine over 15 residues. Only the CDR3 portion is preserved as DNA: 45 bases, with reading frame beginning at the first base. Germline trimming: 6 bases from V, 0 bases from J; junction bases outside gene matches: 4.

Overall study results and their limits: Across donors, most TCR sequences were observed very rarely, whereas some public TCRs were present in many individuals. The validation cohort had no HLA typing available for a later analysis, so co-occurrence within that cohort was assessed over all 130 or so repertoires. It was suggested by the authors that the approach could potentially be generalized to other disease states and immunological phenotypes. Three of the identified cytomegalovirus-associated TCR beta chains were confirmed in vitro to be specific for cytomegalovirus antigens. A later analysis found that TCRs clustered in the first cohort also tended to co-occur in the 120 or so validation repertoires, with approximately 94% of cluster scores above 0. In the study, 150 to 200 TCR beta chains were listed as associated with cytomegalovirus. In both the original and validation cohorts, the classifier was reported to diagnose cytomegalovirus status with high specificity and sensitivity.

About this clone itself: Its antigen is currently not known. No base-level quality is on record; no much larger clone is a single base apart.

The donors belonged to the validation cohort of 120 subjects, which was separate from the roughly 680-subject first cohort. The receptor's source is a woman under 30 in good health and CMV-seropositive. Sequenced input: PBMCs. This receptor chain uses TRBV10-1 and TRBJ2-1, and 8 junctional nucleotides match TRBD2. The CDR3 in this case is CASRLAGSSYNEQFF. The nucleotide sequence reads TGCGCCAGCAGATTAGCGGGAAGCTCCTACAATGAGCAGTTCTTC.